The clone carrying this TCR beta chain was found a few times. The CDR3 covers 12 residues. V lost 6 bases and J 12 bases, leaving 15 bases between the germline ends. Germline V gives CDR1 WNHNN, CDR2 SYGVQD (reference sequence). The data derive from a study of blood T cell repertoires in COVID-19. Per the authors' pipeline: It was from reference gene primer amplification that nucleated cell counts were estimated. TCRdb's table, derived via immunoSEQ multiplex PCR, lists solely in-frame clones and lacks some. From that table come the V and J calls and clone size; the DNA was used to work out D and trimming. The sample records about 350,000 clones, roughly 86% being singletons.

The receptor was derived from a man younger than 45 with COVID-19, enrolled during active disease. The sample was peripheral blood. V and J are TRBV10-1 and TRBJ2-1, with a possible D match to TRBD1 (6 bases). The CDR3 DNA reads TGCGCCAGCAGCCAACAGGGATCTGGGCAGTTCTTC. Translating it yields CASSQQGSGQFF.